This T cell receptor beta chain was captured by sequencing in a study of T cell repertoires in cytomegalovirus infection. Study background: CMV epitopes that were recently identified and HLA-C-restricted were used alongside well-studied HLA-B-restricted ones.

TCRdb processed the reads anew with MiXCR; each CDR3 protein has one entry. Here the sample spans 800,000 to 950,000 distinct CDR3 sequences, about 33% being singletons. This CDR3 comprises 15 residues. Trimming removed 0 bases from V and 4 bases from J, with 12 bases in between. The germline gives CDR1 MNHEY, CDR2 SMNVEV (reference sequence). This clonotype was observed a handful of times. Its target is not known. The chain combines TRBV27 with TRBJ2-5; either TRBD1 or TRBD2 may fit D (5 bases each). The source material was cultured CD8+ T cells from PBMCs, sampled from culture after CMV antigen stimulation. This TCR derives from a human donor in good health (CMV status not recorded). Some clones in this sample may be carry-over from other donors' samples. CDR3 DNA: TGTGCCAGCAGTTTATCGGCGGGCCAGGGAGAGACCCAGTACTTC. Residues: CASSLSAGQGETQYF.